The 20 T cell receptor beta chains in this list originate from one sample, sequenced in a study of tumor-infiltrating lymphocytes in primary liver carcinoma. With a constant-region primer, TCR beta cDNA was made from approximately 520 ng of total RNA. Slightly modified ARM-PCR, run as three nested multiplex PCR rounds, produced the TCR beta libraries. Forward primers for TRBV1-TRBV30 and a C-beta reverse primer served the first two PCR rounds, at roughly 10 cycles each. Via MiXCR, TCRdb re-called the multiplex PCR reads, giving one row per CDR3 protein. This table has around 190,000 distinct CDR3 sequences, roughly 80% appearing once. The roughly 19-33 mg bulk tissue piece was not sorted before simultaneous RNA and DNA extraction. The sequencing sample was made of tumor tissue from primary liver carcinoma. These receptors all stem from a middle-aged man with primary liver carcinoma and hepatitis B virus infection.

In regard to this clonotype: No conserved phenylalanine or tryptophan ends this CDR3, so it is likely a read error. The chain is built from TRBV11-2 and TRBJ1-5, with D tentatively TRBD1 (5 bases). There are 17 residues in the CDR3. Deletions cut 1 base from V and 6 bases from J, with 19 bases between. Germline V lookup: CDR1 SGHAT, CDR2 FQNNGV. CDR3: CASSLVGVTGSIQPQHL. The CDR3 bases are TGTGCCAGCAGCTTAGTAGGGGTAACAGGAAGTATTCAGCCCCAGCATCTT.

The V call is TRBV18, the J call TRBJ2-7; no clear D. V was clipped by 3 bases and J by 6 bases, with 12 bases between them. The CDR3 loop spans 13 amino acids. Germline V gene lookup returns CDR1 KGHSH and CDR2 LQKENI. CDR3 sequence reads: CASSPPSDREQYF. CDR3 in DNA: TGTGCCAGCTCACCCCCGTCAGATCGCGAGCAGTACTTC.

The genes are TRBV6-2 or TRBV6-3 and TRBJ2-7; possible D gene TRBD2, 6 bases. This CDR3 spans 18 amino acids. CDR1 MNHEY and CDR2 SVGEGT come from the germline V gene. Here the CDR3 reads CGNSYTTDVEGGWYEQYF. The CDR3 region has the DNA TGTGGCAACAGTTACACTACAGACGTGGAGGGAGGCTGGTACGAGCAGTACTTC.

About this clonotype itself: The conserved final phenylalanine or tryptophan is absent from the CDR3, which likely points to a read error. V is TRBV6-2 or TRBV6-3 and J is TRBJ1-5; D is ambiguous. This CDR3 contains 14 residues. Germline lookup yields CDR1 MNHEY and CDR2 SVGEGT. The CDR3 loop is CASSYLPSNRPQHI. In DNA, the CDR3 is TGTGCCAGCAGTTACCTACCTAGCAATCGGCCCCAGCATATT.

Points on this clonotype: A read error is possible here, since a much larger clone lies one base away. The V gene is TRBV5-1, the J gene TRBJ1-1, with a tentative D call TRBD1 (6 bases). Germline lookup yields CDR1 SGHRS and CDR2 YFSETQ. The V end was cut by 0 bases, the J end by 5 bases, with 14 bases between. The CDR3 is 15 amino acids. In DNA, the CDR3 is TGCGCCAGCAGCTTGGAAGTAGGGGGGAGGACTGAAGCTTTCTTT. Translated: CASSLEVGGRTEAFF.

About this clonotype: The CDR3 does not close with the conserved phenylalanine or tryptophan, likely indicating a read error. This chain links TRBV29-1 with TRBJ2-5; tentatively, D is TRBD2 (6 bases). The CDR3 sequence is 12 residues long. Germline V gene data show CDR1 as SQVTM and CDR2 as ANQGSEA. The CDR3 is CSGMVSGETQYS. The CDR3 DNA reads as TGTAGCGGTATGGTAAGTGGAGAGACCCAGTACTCC.

As regards this clonotype: This CDR3 is missing its conserved last phenylalanine or tryptophan, likely due to a read error. The J gene is TRBJ1-5, the V gene TRBV12-3 or TRBV12-4, with TRBD1 as a possible D gene (6 bases). The CDR3 contains 15 residues. Here the CDR3 reads CASTRDTAINQLQHS. CDR3 nucleotides: TGTGCCAGCACGCGGGACACCGCAATAAATCAGCTCCAGCATTCT.

Concerning this clonotype: The junction and the germline gene differ at one end; a read error may be behind it. The V gene is TRBV7-9, the J gene TRBJ1-1; the D is unclear. The germline V gene encodes CDR1 SEHNR and CDR2 FQNEAQ (reference sequence). The CDR3 spans 18 residues. Written as DNA, the CDR3 is TGTGCCAACAGCTTAGGCCAACTCCGTCCTGGACCGAACACTGAAGCTTTCTTT. This gives the protein CANSLGQLRPGPNTEAFF.

As to this clonotype: The junction differs from germline at one of its ends, possibly a read error. The chain carries TRBV7-9 and TRBJ2-7; D may be TRBD1 (6 bases). This CDR3 is built from 15 residues. Germline CDR1 SEHNR, CDR2 FQNEAQ (reference sequence). The DNA of the CDR3 is TGTGCCAGCAGCTTGGGACATGAGGGGATCTACGAGAAGTACTTC. Translation gives CASSLGHEGIYEKYF.

Turning to this clonotype: A junction boundary mismatches the germline segment, possibly from a read error. The rearrangement joins TRBV11-1 to TRBJ2-1, with 7 bases fitting TRBD2. The CDR3 is 18 amino acids. CDR1 is SGHAT, CDR2 FQDESV, per germline (reference sequence). CDR3 region: CASCLYRSAGESYNEHFF. In DNA, the CDR3 is TGTGCCAGCTGCTTATACCGCTCCGCGGGAGAGTCCTACAATGAGCATTTCTTC.

Notes on this clonotype: At one end, the junction sequence differs from germline, possibly due to a read error. This rearrangement joins TRBV10-2 to TRBJ2-5; TRBD2 matches 8 bases. CDR1 is WSHSY, CDR2 SAAADI, per germline. The length of the CDR3 is 16 residues. CDR3 in DNA: TGCGCCAACAGTGAGGATGGAGCGGGAGACTGGGAGGCCCAGTACTTC. This translates into CANSEDGAGDWEAQYF.

Concerning this clonotype itself: In this CDR3 the conserved last residue, phenylalanine or tryptophan, is missing, so a read error is likely. The chain joins TRBV29-1 to TRBJ1-1, with TRBD1 matching 8 bases. The CDR3 has 15 amino acids. The trim removed 7 bases at V and 0 bases at J, leaving 10 bases unmatched. CDR1 is SQVTM and CDR2 is ANQGSEA in the germline V gene. The CDR3 nucleotides read TGCAGCGGTACAGGGGGATGGGGGATGAACACTGAAGCTTTCCTT. Translated: CSGTGGWGMNTEAFL.

Details on this clonotype: The DNA is left out, because the CDR3 cannot be placed on it with certainty; the CDR3 is given as TCRdb lists it. V gene TRBV29-1 combines with J gene TRBJ2-7; the table's TRBD2 call for D was not verified on the DNA. The CDR3 sequence runs 13 residues, both termini included. Germline-derived CDR1 and CDR2 are SQVTM and ANQGSEA. CDR3 amino acids: CSVDVAGGSEQYF.

Concerning this clonotype itself: An end of the junction does not agree with germline; a read error may underlie this. The CDR3 bases are TGTGCCAGCAGTTCAGGACAGGGTTTTAAAAATGAGCAGCTCTTC. Amino acids: CASSSGQGFKNEQLF. This rearrangement joins TRBV5-5 to TRBJ2-1, with 8 bases that match TRBD1. The CDR3 spans 15 residues. Germline V lookup: CDR1 SGHKS, CDR2 YYEKEE (reference sequence).

Remarks on this clonotype: One junction end disagrees with the germline gene, perhaps due to a read error. The chain employs TRBV6-1 and TRBJ1-1, with D unclear. CDR1 and CDR2 from the germline V gene are MNHNS and SASEGT. The CDR3 covers 13 residues. CDR3 sequence: CVSSAQTNTEALF. CDR3 in DNA: TGTGTCAGCAGTGCCCAGACGAACACTGAAGCTCTCTTT.

Points on this clonotype: One end of the junction fails to match germline, which may point to a read error. The chain is built from TRBV12-3 or TRBV12-4 and TRBJ2-5; D possibly uses TRBD1 or TRBD2 (5 bases each). The CDR3 sequence is 12 residues long. The CDR3 DNA reads as TGTACCAGCAGTTTGGTGCAGGGAGACCAGTACTTC. Translated, it gives CTSSLVQGDQYF.

Of note for this clonotype: A much bigger clone sits one base away, suggesting this may be a read error. The V call is TRBV24-1, the J call TRBJ2-3, with a weak D call TRBD2 (5 bases). Germline CDR1 and CDR2: KGHDR and SFDVKD. The CDR3 contains 17 residues. DNA of the CDR3: TGTGCCGCCAGTGATCCGGGATCAACCGCGGGCACAGATACGCAGTATTTT. This translates into CAASDPGSTAGTDTQYF.

To note about this clonotype: One junction end does not reproduce the germline sequence, and a read error may be involved. The chain couples TRBV11-2 to TRBJ2-6, with 8 bases that match TRBD1. The CDR3 covers 15 residues. The germline V gene encodes CDR1 SGHAT and CDR2 FQNNGV. The CDR3, as DNA: TGTGTCAACAGCTTGGACAGGGCTGGGGCCAACGTCCTGACCTTC. Translated, it gives CVNSLDRAGANVLTF.

In the case of this clonotype: An end of the junction does not agree with germline; a read error may underlie this. The rearrangement joins TRBV11-2 to TRBJ2-1, with D unresolved. CDR3 size: 14 residues. Germline V gene sequence: CDR1 SGHAT, CDR2 FQNNGV. CDR3 DNA sequence: TGTGCCAGCACCCTCGATGGCGGCTACAATGAGAAGCTCTTC. Its translation is CASTLDGGYNEKLF.

Details on this clonotype: Sequence at one end of the junction differs from germline and may be a read error. The chain is built from TRBV10-3 and TRBJ1-2; D uncertain. The CDR3 spans 16 residues. CDR1 is ENHRY, CDR2 SYGVKD, per germline. The CDR3 nucleotides read TGTGCCATCAGCGAGGTTTCGTCCCATGAAGTCTATGGCTACATCTTC. Protein: CAISEVSSHEVYGYIF.